The present T cell receptor (beta chain) was sequenced within a study of neurological immune-mediated disorders. Per germline, CDR1 LGHNA and CDR2 YNFKEQ. The V end was cut by 3 bases, the J end by 3 bases, with 9 bases between. CDR3 length equals 13 residues. The authors produced cDNA by 5'RACE using 10-nucleotide random UMIs. TCRdb re-called the 5' RACE reads through MiXCR, storing one row per CDR3 protein. In the table there are 40,000 to 50,000 distinct CDR3 sequences, about 9.4% of which are singletons. This clonotype was recorded many times. The unsorted libraries were generated from a total of 2 million PBMCs, which had been stored in RNAlater at -80 C.

This TCR was recovered from a woman aged 35 to 49 with HTLV-1-associated myelopathy (HAM/TSP). J is TRBJ2-7 and V is TRBV4-2; D gene uncertain. Sequenced: PBMCs. The CDR3 DNA is TGTGCCAGCAGCCAGAGCCGGTACTACGAGCAGTACTTC. It translates to CASSQSRYYEQYF.